The clone carrying this T cell receptor beta chain was counted between two and nine times. Its antigen is unknown. Measured with immunoSEQ multiplex PCR; TCRdb has only the in-frame clones, and not every one. The sample includes 29,000 or so clones, roughly 70% of them seen just once. All patients experienced relapse after autologous stem cell transplantation, and brentuximab vedotin exposure was variable. Best response was recorded as complete response, partial response or progressive disease. Trimming shortened V by 5 bases and J by 3 bases, and 13 bases separated the two germline ends. Germline V gene lookup returns CDR1 SGHTA and CDR2 FQGNSA. The CDR3 covers 15 residues. This sample was included in a study of PD-1 blockade in classical Hodgkin lymphoma. Study-level points and caveats: The diversity seen at baseline in complete responders resembled that of newly diagnosed patients. By cycle point C4D1, TCR diversity had risen significantly in CD4+ cells (but not CD8+ cells). Reported baseline diversity: healthy donors highest, relapsed/refractory patients lowest.

Sequenced here: peripheral blood mononuclear cells (PBMCs), sampled before the second cycle of nivolumab. The origin of this receptor is a human donor with classical Hodgkin lymphoma. This chain joins TRBV7-2 and TRBJ1-4, with D maybe TRBD1 (5 bases). The CDR3 is CASSTQGAANEKLFF. For the CDR3, the DNA is TGTGCCAGCAGCACTCAGGGTGCTGCTAATGAAAAACTGTTTTTT.